This T cell receptor beta chain was profiled in a study of T cells after yellow fever vaccination. Across the whole study: Where fractions had low cell numbers, libraries were prepared from them with the SMART-Seq v4 Ultra Low Input RNA kit.

V was shortened by 3 bases and J by 8 bases, with 7 bases between the two germline ends. CDR3 length: 11 residues. CDR1 and CDR2 from the germline V gene are SGHAT and FQNNGV. TCRdb ran MiXCR on the 5' RACE reads and lists one entry per CDR3 protein. Counted here are 250,000 to 300,000 distinct CDR3 sequences, 10% to 15% occurring once; the ten biggest clones make up 0.4% to 0.55%. On this clonotype: Its antigen is unknown.

Notes on the study in general: Clonotypes found in both CD4 and CD8 compartments made up a small share. It was the secondary response that reached its peak faster, day 5 versus 15, but it was weaker.

The sample in question was CD4+ T cells sorted from PBMCs, obtained 45 days after the yellow fever booster vaccination. V usage is TRBV11-2 and J usage is TRBJ1-2; D call uncertain. This sequence was found in a man between 25 and 39 years old who received the YFV17D yellow fever vaccine. CDR3 DNA sequence: TGTGCCAGCAGCTTCTCTAAAGGCTACACCTTC. Its protein is CASSFSKGYTF.